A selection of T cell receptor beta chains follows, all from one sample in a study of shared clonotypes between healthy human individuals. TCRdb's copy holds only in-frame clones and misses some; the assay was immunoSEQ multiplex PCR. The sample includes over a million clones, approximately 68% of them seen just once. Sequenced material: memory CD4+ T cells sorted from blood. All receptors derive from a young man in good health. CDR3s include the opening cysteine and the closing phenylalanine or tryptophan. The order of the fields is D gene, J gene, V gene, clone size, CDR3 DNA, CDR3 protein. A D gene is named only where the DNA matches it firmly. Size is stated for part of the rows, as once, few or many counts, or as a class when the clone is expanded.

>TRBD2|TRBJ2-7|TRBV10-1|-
TGCGCCAGCAGTGAGGTTTCTAGCGGGAGGAACGACGAGCAGTACTTC
CASSEVSSGRNDEQYF
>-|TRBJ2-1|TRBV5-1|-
TGCGCCAGCAGCGCTAGCAGCGTGTTGAATGAGCAGTTCTTC
CASSASSVLNEQFF
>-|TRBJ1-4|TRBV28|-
TGTGCCAGCAGTTTATTCGCGGTCAGTAATGAAAAACTGTTTTTT
CASSLFAVSNEKLFF
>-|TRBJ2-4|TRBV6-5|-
TGTGCCAGCAGAAGGACGAACACGGACATTCAGTACTTC
CASRRTNTDIQYF
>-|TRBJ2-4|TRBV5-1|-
TGCGCCAGCAGCTTATCGGGGGCAGGCAAAAACATTCAGTACTTC
CASSLSGAGKNIQYF
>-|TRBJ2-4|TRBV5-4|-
TGTGCCAGCAGCTTTACGGGACCCAAAAACATTCAGTACTTC
CASSFTGPKNIQYF
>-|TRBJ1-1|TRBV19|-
TGTGCCAGTAAAGACCGCAAAGAGGGGGGGACTGAAGCTTTCTTT
CASKDRKEGGTEAFF
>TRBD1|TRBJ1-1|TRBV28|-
TGTGCCAGCAGTGAGACAGGGACTGAAGCTTTCTTT
CASSETGTEAFF
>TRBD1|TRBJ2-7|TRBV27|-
TGTGCCAGCAGTCCCTCGGGACAGGGGGCCTCCTACGAGCAGTACTTC
CASSPSGQGASYEQYF
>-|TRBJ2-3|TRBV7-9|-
TGTGCCAGCAGCCCCAGGAACACAGATACGCAGTATTTT
CASSPRNTDTQYF
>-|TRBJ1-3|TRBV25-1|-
TGTGCCAGCAGTGACCCCCGTAAAGAGTCTGGAAACACCATATATTTT
CASSDPRKESGNTIYF
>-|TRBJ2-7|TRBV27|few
TGTGCCAGCAGTTGGGGGGCGGGAGCGGTCTACGAGCAGTACTTC
CASSWGAGAVYEQYF
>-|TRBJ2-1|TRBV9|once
TGTGCCAGCAGCGTAGGGCTGGATCACAATGAGCAGTTCTTC
CASSVGLDHNEQFF
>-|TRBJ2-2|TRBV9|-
TGTGCCAGCAGCGTAGGTGCTAGCGCGAACACCGGGGAGCTGTTTTTT
CASSVGASANTGELFF
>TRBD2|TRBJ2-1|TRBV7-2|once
TGTGCCAGCATGATAGCGGGGGGGCTGAATGAGCAGTTCTTC
CASMIAGGLNEQFF
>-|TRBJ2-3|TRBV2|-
TGTGCCAGCCCCGGATTCGGCCGCACAGATACGCAGTATTTT
CASPGFGRTDTQYF
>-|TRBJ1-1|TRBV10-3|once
TGTGCCATCAGTGCAGGTAGAACTGAAGCTTTCTTT
CAISAGRTEAFF
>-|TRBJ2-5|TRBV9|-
TGTGCCAGCAGTCGAGCGGGTCAAGAGACCCAGTACTTC
CASSRAGQETQYF
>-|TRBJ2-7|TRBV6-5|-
TGTGCCAGCAGTTACGGTCCGGACCCCTACGAGCAGTACTTC
CASSYGPDPYEQYF
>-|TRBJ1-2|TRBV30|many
TGTGCCTGGAGTCCCCTCGAGAGCTATGGCTACACCTTC
CAWSPLESYGYTF
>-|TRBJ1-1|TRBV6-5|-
TGTGCCGTTACCCGGTATCAAACCACTGAAGCTTTCTTT
CAVTRYQTTEAFF
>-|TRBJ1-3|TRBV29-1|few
TGCAGCGCCTTAGGCCTTGGAAACACCATATATTTT
CSALGLGNTIYF
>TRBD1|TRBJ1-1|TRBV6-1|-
TGTGCCAGTTTACGGACAGGGATGAACACTGAAGCTTTCTTT
CASLRTGMNTEAFF
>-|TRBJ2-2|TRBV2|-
TGTGCCAGCAGCCCGACTAGGAACACCGGGGAGCTGTTTTTT
CASSPTRNTGELFF
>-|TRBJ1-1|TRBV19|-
TGTGCCAGTAGTATAGAAGGCAGAGATAACACTGAAGCTTTCTTT
CASSIEGRDNTEAFF
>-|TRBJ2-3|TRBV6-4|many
TGTGCCAGCAGTGACGGGGGGGCCCCAGATACGCAGTATTTT
CASSDGGAPDTQYF
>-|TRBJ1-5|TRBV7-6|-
TGTGCCAGCAGCTTAGGTCTCGGCAGGGGAATAGGACAGCCCCAGCATTTT
CASSLGLGRGIGQPQHF
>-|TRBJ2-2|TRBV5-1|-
TGCGCCAGCAGCCTACAGGGTTCCGGGGAGCTGTTTTTT
CASSLQGSGELFF
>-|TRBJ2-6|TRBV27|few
TGTGCCAGCAGCTACTTCGGGACATTGAGCTCTGGGGCCAACGTCCTGACTTTC
CASSYFGTLSSGANVLTF
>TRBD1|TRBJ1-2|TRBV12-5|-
TGTGCTAGTGGTTTGGTACTAGGGGGCTCGGGCTATGGCTACACCTTC
CASGLVLGGSGYGYTF
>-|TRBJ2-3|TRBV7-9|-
TGTGCCAGCAGCTTAGGCGGGGGCCCAGATACGCAGTATTTT
CASSLGGGPDTQYF
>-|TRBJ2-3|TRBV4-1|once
TGCGCCAGCAGCCCCGTTAACACAGATACGCAGTATTTT
CASSPVNTDTQYF
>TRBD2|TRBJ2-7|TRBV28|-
TGTGCCAGCAGTTTCTCGGCCAGCGGGGGTAGAGGCGAGCAGTACTTC
CASSFSASGGRGEQYF
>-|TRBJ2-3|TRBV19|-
TGTGCCAGTAGTATACCGGACATAGGGACAGATACGCAGTATTTT
CASSIPDIGTDTQYF
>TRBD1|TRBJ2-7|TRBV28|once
TGTGCCAGCAGTTCACTACAGGGTCGACAGGGGCAGTACTTC
CASSSLQGRQGQYF
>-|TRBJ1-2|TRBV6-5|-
TGTGCCAGCAGTCGGGTCAGGGATGGCTATGGCTACACCTTC
CASSRVRDGYGYTF
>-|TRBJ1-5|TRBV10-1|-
TGCGCCAGCTCGGACAGTGGCAATCAGCCCCAGCATTTT
CASSDSGNQPQHF
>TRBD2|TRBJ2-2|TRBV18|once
TGTGCCAGCTCACTACCGGGACTAGGGAACACCGGGGAGCTGTTTTTT
CASSLPGLGNTGELFF
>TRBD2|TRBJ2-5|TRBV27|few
TGTGCCAGCAGTTCCCTAAGAGCGGGGGCCCAAGAGACCCAGTACTTC
CASSSLRAGAQETQYF
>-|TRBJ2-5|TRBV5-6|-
TGTGCCAGCAGCTCCCCTGGGATTGGGACCCAGTACTTC
CASSSPGIGTQYF
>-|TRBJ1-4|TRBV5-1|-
TGCGCCAGCAGCTTGGGGAGTGCAACTAATGAAAAACTGTTTTTT
CASSLGSATNEKLFF
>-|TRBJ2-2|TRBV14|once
TGTGCCAGCAGCCGTACAAGGGCCGGGGAGCTGTTTTTT
CASSRTRAGELFF
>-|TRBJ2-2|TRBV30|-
TGTGCCTCCCCCGGGACCACCGGGGAGCTGTTTTTT
CASPGTTGELFF
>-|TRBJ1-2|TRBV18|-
TGTGCCAGCTCACGTAATTCAGGGTTGGATGGCTACACCTTC
CASSRNSGLDGYTF
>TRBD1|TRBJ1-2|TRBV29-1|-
TGCAGCGGAGGACAGGGTGGAAACTATGGCTACACCTTC
CSGGQGGNYGYTF
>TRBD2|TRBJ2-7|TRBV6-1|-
TGTGCCAGCAGTACCCCCCAAGCGGGGCTTCGCGAGCAGTACTTC
CASSTPQAGLREQYF
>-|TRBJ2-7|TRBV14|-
TGTGCCAGCAGCTCGGACAATTGGACGGGGGAGCAGTACTTC
CASSSDNWTGEQYF
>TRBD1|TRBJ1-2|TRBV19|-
TGTGCCAGTTCCCCTAGACAGGGGGGGTATGGCTACACCTTC
CASSPRQGGYGYTF
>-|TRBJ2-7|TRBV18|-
TGTGCCAGCTCACCACAGGCAGCTTCTTACTACGAGCAGTACTTC
CASSPQAASYYEQYF
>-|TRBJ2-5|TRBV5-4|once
TGTGCCAGCAGCCTCCGTGCAGGGAAAGAGACCCAGTACTTC
CASSLRAGKETQYF
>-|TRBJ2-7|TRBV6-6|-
TGTGCCAGCAGTTACGACCCCCAGGGATCCTACGAGCAGTACTTC
CASSYDPQGSYEQYF
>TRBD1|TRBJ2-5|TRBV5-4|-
TGTGCCAGCAGCTTGGGCTCGGGACAGGGGATGGAGACCCAGTACTTC
CASSLGSGQGMETQYF
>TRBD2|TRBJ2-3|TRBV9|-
TGTGCCAGCAGCAGCGGGACCATTAGCACAGATACGCAGTATTTT
CASSSGTISTDTQYF